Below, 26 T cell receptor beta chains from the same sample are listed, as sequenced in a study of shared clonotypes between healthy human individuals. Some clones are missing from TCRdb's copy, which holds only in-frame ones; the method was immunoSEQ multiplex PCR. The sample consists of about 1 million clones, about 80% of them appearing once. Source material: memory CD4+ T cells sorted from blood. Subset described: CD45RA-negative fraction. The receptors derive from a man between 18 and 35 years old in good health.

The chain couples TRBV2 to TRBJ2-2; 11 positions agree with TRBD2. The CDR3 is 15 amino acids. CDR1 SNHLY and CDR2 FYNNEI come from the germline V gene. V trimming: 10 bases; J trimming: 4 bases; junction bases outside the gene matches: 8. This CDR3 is CATTVAGGPTGELFF. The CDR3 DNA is TGTGCCACGACGGTAGCGGGGGGGCCCACCGGGGAGCTGTTTTTT.

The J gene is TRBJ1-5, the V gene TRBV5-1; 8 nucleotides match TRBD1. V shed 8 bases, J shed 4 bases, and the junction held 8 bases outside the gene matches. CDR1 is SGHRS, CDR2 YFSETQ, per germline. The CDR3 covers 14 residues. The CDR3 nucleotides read TGCGCCAGTGCAGCCGGGACAGGTAATCAGCCCCAGCATTTT. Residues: CASAAGTGNQPQHF.

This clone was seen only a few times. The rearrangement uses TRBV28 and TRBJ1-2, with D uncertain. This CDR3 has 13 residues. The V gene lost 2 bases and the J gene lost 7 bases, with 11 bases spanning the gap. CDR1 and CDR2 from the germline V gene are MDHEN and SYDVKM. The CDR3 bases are TGTGCCAGCAGTTTAGCCCCTCTCCTTGGCTACACCTTC. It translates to CASSLAPLLGYTF.

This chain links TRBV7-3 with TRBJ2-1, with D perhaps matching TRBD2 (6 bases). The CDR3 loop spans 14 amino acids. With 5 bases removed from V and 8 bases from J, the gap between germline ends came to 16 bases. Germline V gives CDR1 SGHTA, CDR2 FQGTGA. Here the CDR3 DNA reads TGTGCCAGCAGCAGAGGAGGAACTAGCTATGAGCAGTTCTTC. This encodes CASSRGGTSYEQFF.

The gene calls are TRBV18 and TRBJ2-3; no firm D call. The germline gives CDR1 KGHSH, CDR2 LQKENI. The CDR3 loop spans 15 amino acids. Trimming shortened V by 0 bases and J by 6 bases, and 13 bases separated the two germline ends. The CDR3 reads CASSPPVPRVDTQYF. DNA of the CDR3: TGTGCCAGCTCACCACCGGTTCCGCGCGTGGATACGCAGTATTTT.

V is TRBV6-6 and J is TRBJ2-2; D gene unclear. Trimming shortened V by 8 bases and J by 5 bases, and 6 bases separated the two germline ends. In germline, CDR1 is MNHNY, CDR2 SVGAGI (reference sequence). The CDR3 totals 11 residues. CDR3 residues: CASGVTGELFF. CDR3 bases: TGTGCCAGCGGGGTTACCGGGGAGCTGTTTTTT.

In nucleotides, the CDR3 is TGTGCCAGCACTAGTACCGCAGGGGATCGTCCCTACGAGCAGTACTTC. As protein: CASTSTAGDRPYEQYF. The V and J genes are TRBV28 and TRBJ2-7; perhaps TRBD1 as D (6 bases). The ends were cut back, 7 bases at V and 2 bases at J, with 21 bases in the middle. Germline CDR1 is MDHEN and CDR2 is SYDVKM. The CDR3 contains 16 residues.

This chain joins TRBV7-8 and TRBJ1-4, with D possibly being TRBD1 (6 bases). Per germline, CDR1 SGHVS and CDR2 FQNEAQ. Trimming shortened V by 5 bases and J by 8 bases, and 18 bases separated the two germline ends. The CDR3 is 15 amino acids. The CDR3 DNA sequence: TGTGCCAGCAGCGTAAAGGGGGGATGGGGGGAAAAACTGTTTTTT. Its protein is CASSVKGGWGEKLFF. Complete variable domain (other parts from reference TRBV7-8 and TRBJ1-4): GAGVSQSPRYKVAKRGQDVALRCDPISGHVSLFWYQQALGQGPEFLTYFQNEAQLDKSGLPSDRFFAERPEGSVSTLKIQRTQQEDSAVYLCASSVKGGWGEKLFFGSGTQLSVL.

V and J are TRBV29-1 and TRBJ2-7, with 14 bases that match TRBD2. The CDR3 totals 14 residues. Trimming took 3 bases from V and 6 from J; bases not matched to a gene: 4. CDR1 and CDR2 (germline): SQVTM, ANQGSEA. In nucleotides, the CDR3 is TGCAGCGTTGATCCGGGACTAGCGGGAGTCGAGCAGTACTTC. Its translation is CSVDPGLAGVEQYF.

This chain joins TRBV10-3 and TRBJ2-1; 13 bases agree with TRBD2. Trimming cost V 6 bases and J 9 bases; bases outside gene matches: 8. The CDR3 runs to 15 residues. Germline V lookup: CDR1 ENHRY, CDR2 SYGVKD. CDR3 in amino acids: CAISPTSGRAIEQFF. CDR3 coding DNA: TGTGCCATCAGCCCCACTAGCGGGAGGGCCATTGAGCAGTTCTTC.

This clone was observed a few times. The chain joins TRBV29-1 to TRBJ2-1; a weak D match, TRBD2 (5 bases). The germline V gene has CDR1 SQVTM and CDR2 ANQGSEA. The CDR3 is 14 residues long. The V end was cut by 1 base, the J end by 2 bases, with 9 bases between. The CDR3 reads CSVEVGLPYNEQFF. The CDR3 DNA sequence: TGCAGCGTTGAAGTCGGACTCCCCTACAATGAGCAGTTCTTC.

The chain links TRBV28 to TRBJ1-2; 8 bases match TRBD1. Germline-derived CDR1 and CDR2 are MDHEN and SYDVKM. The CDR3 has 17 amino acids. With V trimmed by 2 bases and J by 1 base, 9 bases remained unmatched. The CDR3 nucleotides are TGTGCCAGCAGTTTACTTGGGTACGGACAGGGTAACTATGGCTACACCTTC. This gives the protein CASSLLGYGQGNYGYTF.

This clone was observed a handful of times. CDR3 region: CASSLSGGAGTQYF. Written as DNA, the CDR3 is TGTGCCAGCAGCCTTAGCGGGGGGGCTGGGACCCAGTACTTC. This rearrangement joins TRBV5-6 to TRBJ2-5, with 11 bases fitting TRBD2. CDR3 length: 14 residues. Germline CDR1 is SGHDT and CDR2 is YYEEEE. V shed 4 bases, J shed 7 bases, and the junction held 6 bases outside the gene matches.

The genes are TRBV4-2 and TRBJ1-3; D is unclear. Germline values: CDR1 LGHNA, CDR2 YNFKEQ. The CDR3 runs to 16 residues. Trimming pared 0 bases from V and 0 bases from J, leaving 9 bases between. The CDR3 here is CASSQDKAPSGNTIYF. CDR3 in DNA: TGTGCCAGCAGCCAAGATAAGGCCCCCTCTGGAAACACCATATATTTT.

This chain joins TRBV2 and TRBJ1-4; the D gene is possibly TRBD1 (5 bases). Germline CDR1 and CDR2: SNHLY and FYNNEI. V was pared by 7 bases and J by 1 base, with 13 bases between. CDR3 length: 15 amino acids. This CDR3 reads CASTLSDRTNEKLFF. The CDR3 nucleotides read TGTGCCAGCACTCTTTCCGACAGAACTAATGAAAAACTGTTTTTT.

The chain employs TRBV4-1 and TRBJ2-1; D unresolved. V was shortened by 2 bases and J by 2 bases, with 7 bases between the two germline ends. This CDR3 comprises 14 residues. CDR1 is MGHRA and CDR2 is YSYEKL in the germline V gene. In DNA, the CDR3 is TGCGCCAGCAGCCAACTCTCCCCCTACAATGAGCAGTTCTTC. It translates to CASSQLSPYNEQFF.

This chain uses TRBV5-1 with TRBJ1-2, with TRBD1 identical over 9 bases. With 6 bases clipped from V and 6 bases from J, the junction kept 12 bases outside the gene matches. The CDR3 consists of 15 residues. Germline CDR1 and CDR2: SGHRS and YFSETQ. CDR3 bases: TGCGCCAGCACCCCCTACACAGGGGGCAGGGATGGCTACACCTTC. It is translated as CASTPYTGGRDGYTF.

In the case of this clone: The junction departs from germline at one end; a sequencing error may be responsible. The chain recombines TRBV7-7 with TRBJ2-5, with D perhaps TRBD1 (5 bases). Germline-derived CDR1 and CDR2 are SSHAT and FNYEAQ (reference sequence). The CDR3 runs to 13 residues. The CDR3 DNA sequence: TGTGCTAGCAGCAGGGCATTGCAAGAGACCCAGTACTTC. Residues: CASSRALQETQYF.

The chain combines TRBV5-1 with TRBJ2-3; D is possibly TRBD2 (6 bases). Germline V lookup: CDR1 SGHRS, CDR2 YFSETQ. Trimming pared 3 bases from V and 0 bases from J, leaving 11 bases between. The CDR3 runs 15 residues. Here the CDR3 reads CASSSSGSSTDTQYF. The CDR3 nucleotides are TGCGCCAGCAGCTCGAGCGGGTCTAGCACAGATACGCAGTATTTT. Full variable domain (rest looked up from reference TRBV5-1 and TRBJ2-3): KAGVTQTPRYLIKTRGQQVTLSCSPISGHRSVSWYQQTPGQGLQFLFEYFSETQRNKGNFPGRFSGRQFSNSRSEMNVSTLELGDSALYLCASSSSGSSTDTQYFGPGTRLTVL.

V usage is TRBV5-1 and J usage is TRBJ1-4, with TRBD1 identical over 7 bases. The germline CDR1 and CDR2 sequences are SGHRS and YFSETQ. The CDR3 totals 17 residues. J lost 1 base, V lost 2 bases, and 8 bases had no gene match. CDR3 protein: CASSLPQGGKTNEKLFF. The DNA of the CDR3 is TGCGCCAGCAGCTTACCCCAGGGGGGTAAAACTAATGAAAAACTGTTTTTT.

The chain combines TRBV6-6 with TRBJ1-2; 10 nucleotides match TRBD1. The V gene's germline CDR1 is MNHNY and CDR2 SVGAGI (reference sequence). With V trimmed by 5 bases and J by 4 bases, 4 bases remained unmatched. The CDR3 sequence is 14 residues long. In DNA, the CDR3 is TGTGCCAGCAGTGGACAGGGGGTTTCCTATGGCTACACCTTC. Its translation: CASSGQGVSYGYTF.

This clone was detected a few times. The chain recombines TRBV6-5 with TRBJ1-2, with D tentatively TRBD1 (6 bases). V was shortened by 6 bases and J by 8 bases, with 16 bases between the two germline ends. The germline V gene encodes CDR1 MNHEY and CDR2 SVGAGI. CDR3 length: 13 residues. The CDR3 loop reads CASRGGGDGGYTF. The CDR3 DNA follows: TGTGCCAGCAGAGGGGGAGGGGATGGAGGCTACACCTTC.

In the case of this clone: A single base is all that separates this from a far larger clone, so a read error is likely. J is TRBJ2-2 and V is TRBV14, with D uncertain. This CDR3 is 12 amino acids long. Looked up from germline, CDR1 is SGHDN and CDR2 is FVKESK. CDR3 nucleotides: TGTGCCAACAGCCAAGTTTCCGGGGAGCTGTTTTTT. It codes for CANSQVSGELFF.

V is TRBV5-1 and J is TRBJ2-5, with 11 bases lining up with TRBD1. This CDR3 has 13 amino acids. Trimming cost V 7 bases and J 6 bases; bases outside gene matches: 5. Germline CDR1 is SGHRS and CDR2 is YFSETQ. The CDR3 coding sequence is TGCGCCAGCGGACAGGGGGCCTCTAAGACCCAGTACTTC. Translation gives CASGQGASKTQYF.

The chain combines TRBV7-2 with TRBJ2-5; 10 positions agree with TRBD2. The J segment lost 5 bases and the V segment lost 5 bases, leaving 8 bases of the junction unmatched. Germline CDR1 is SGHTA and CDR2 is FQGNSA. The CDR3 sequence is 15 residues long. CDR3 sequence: CASSKSGRAMETQYF. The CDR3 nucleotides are TGTGCCAGCAGCAAAAGCGGGAGGGCCATGGAGACCCAGTACTTC.

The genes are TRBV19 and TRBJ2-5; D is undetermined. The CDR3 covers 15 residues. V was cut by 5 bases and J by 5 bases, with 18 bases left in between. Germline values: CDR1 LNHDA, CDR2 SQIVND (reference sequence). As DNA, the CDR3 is TGTGCCAGTAGTGGCAGGTGGACGCCTAAGGAGACCCAGTACTTC. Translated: CASSGRWTPKETQYF.